The 7 T cell receptor beta chains presented below share a single source sample, sequenced in a study of blood T cell repertoires in COVID-19. The repertoire was sequenced with immunoSEQ multiplex PCR; TCRdb's copy has only in-frame clones and lacks some. Altogether fewer than 110,000 clones are present, nearly 85% being singletons, with the ten largest covering around 13%. Sequencing was performed on peripheral blood. Receptor source: a human donor in a cohort sampled during active or convalescent COVID-19.

The chain employs TRBV18 and TRBJ1-3, with a possible D match to TRBD1 (5 bases). The V end was cut by 2 bases, the J end by 4 bases, with 9 bases between. Germline V gene data show CDR1 as KGHSH and CDR2 as LQKENI. The CDR3 is 14 amino acids. CDR3 region: CASSPSGNGNTIYF. CDR3 DNA: TGTGCCAGCTCACCATCAGGGAACGGAAACACCATATATTTT. Based on the CDR3 plus reference TRBV18 and TRBJ1-3, the full variable domain is NAGVMQNPRHLVRRRGQEARLRCSPMKGHSHVYWYRQLPEEGLKFMVYLQKENIIDESGMPKERFSAEFPKEGPSILRIQQVVRGDSAAYFCASSPSGNGNTIYFGEGSWLTVV.

This clone was observed once. This chain joins TRBV9 and TRBJ2-3; D call uncertain. The CDR3 runs 17 residues. V shed 2 bases and J shed 6 bases, with 22 bases lying between them. Germline V gene data show CDR1 as SGDLS and CDR2 as YYNGEE. CDR3 sequence: CASSVGPATQASDTQYF. The CDR3 DNA is TGTGCCAGCAGCGTGGGCCCGGCGACCCAGGCCTCGGATACGCAGTATTTT. Filled out from reference TRBV9 and TRBJ2-3, the complete variable domain reads DSGVTQTPKHLITATGQRVTLRCSPRSGDLSVYWYQQSLDQGLQFLIQYYNGEERAKGNILERFSAQQFPDLHSELNLSSLELGDSALYFCASSVGPATQASDTQYFGPGTRLTVL.

The CDR3 DNA reads as TGTGCCAGTGCCGATAGGGGGGGGGCAGTTGCTGAAAAACTGTTTTTT. Amino acids: CASADRGGAVAEKLFF. The rearrangement joins TRBV19 to TRBJ1-4; possibly TRBD1 for D (6 bases). Trimming took 8 bases from V and 7 from J, leaving 23 bases between them. Germline assignment: CDR1 LNHDA and CDR2 SQIVND (reference sequence). The CDR3 covers 16 residues.

In this sample, this clone turned up a few times. The chain links TRBV6-2 or TRBV6-3 to TRBJ1-1; TRBD1 aligns across 7 bases. With V trimmed by 6 bases and J by 5 bases, 9 bases remained unmatched. Germline V gene data show CDR1 as MNHEY and CDR2 as SVGEGT. The CDR3 is 14 residues long. The CDR3 DNA follows: TGTGCCAGCAGCCCGAGGGGGCTTAGGACTGAAGCTTTCTTT. Protein sequence: CASSPRGLRTEAFF.

The chain employs TRBV6-2 or TRBV6-3 and TRBJ1-5, with a weak D call TRBD1 (5 bases). Germline loops: CDR1 MNHEY, CDR2 SVGEGT. The V end lost 5 bases, the J end lost 2 bases, and 13 bases lay between the germline ends. This CDR3 has 15 residues. The CDR3 DNA follows: TGTGCCAGCAGTGACCCCCGGGGGGGCAATCAGCCCCAGCATTTT. Protein: CASSDPRGGNQPQHF.

The chain links TRBV29-1 to TRBJ1-1, with D possibly being TRBD1 (5 bases). CDR3 size: 13 residues. Germline-derived CDR1 and CDR2 are SQVTM and ANQGSEA. CDR3 loop: CTTSRDLDTEAFF. Written as DNA, the CDR3 is TGCACCACCAGCCGGGACTTAGACACTGAAGCTTTCTTT.

This clone was counted only a few times. This sequence joins TRBV7-9 and TRBJ2-7; D is ambiguous. Germline V gene data show CDR1 as SEHNR and CDR2 as FQNEAQ (reference sequence). Trimming took 0 bases from V and 4 from J, leaving 4 bases between them. This CDR3 spans 12 amino acids. Here the CDR3 DNA reads TGTGCCAGCAGCTTAGCTCCATACGAGCAGTACTTC. This encodes CASSLAPYEQYF. Full variable domain (outside the CDR3, taken from reference TRBV7-9 and TRBJ2-7): DTGVSQNPRHKITKRGQNVTFRCDPISEHNRLYWYRQTLGQGPEFLTYFQNEAQLEKSRLLSDRFSAERPKGSFSTLEIQRTEQGDSAMYLCASSLAPYEQYFGPGTRLTVT.